This is a list of T cell receptor beta chains from one sample in a study of cytomegalovirus exposure and HLA in healthy donors. The table came from immunoSEQ multiplex PCR; TCRdb's copy has only in-frame clones and leaves some out. The sample yields about 160,000 clones, 75% to 85% seen once. Sequenced input: PBMCs. The receptors come from a woman between 45 and 65 years old in good health and CMV-seronegative. The CDR3 runs from the conserved cysteine through the conserved F or W. A D gene is named only where the DNA matches it firmly. Clone size is not always given. Where it is, it says once, few, many or a class for expanded clones.

D | J | V | size | DNA | CDR3
NA | TRBJ1-1 | TRBV6-1 | NA | TGTGCCAGCAATAGAGGGAAATCGAACACTGAAGCTTTCTTT | CASNRGKSNTEAFF
NA | TRBJ2-1 | TRBV29-1 | NA | TGCAGCGTTGAGGATGACAGGTACAATGAGCAGTTCTTC | CSVEDDRYNEQFF
NA | TRBJ1-4 | TRBV2 | NA | TGTGCCAGCAGTGAAAGCGAAAAACTGTTTTTT | CASSESEKLFF
TRBD1 | TRBJ1-1 | TRBV18 | NA | TGTGCCAGCTCACCAGCAGGGGGAGGGAACACTGAAGCTTTCTTT | CASSPAGGGNTEAFF
TRBD2 | TRBJ2-7 | TRBV27 | NA | TGTGCCAGCAGTTCCCCGGGACTAGGAGAGCACGAGCAGTACTTC | CASSSPGLGEHEQYF
TRBD1 | TRBJ2-5 | TRBV4-1 | NA | TGCGCCAGCAGACCAGCCGGGACAGGGTACGGGGAGACCCAGTACTTC | CASRPAGTGYGETQYF
TRBD1 | TRBJ2-7 | TRBV7-8 | NA | TGTGCCAGCAGCCTGGGGGCAGGGGGCGAGCAGTACTTC | CASSLGAGGEQYF
NA | TRBJ2-1 | TRBV7-9 | few | TGTGCCAGCAGCTTTCCGCCCGGGGAGCAGTTCTTC | CASSFPPGEQFF
NA | TRBJ2-5 | TRBV2 | NA | TGTGCCAGCAGTGAAGCAGCCGGGAAGGAGACCCAGTACTTC | CASSEAAGKETQYF
TRBD1 | TRBJ2-4 | TRBV7-9 | NA | TGTGCCAGCAGTACCCCGGGACAGGGGGACATTCAGTACTTC | CASSTPGQGDIQYF
NA | TRBJ1-1 | TRBV30 | NA | TGTGCCTGGAGTGTACTTCTCACGGGCACTGAAGCTTTCTTT | CAWSVLLTGTEAFF
TRBD1 | TRBJ2-1 | TRBV6-5 | NA | TGTGCCAGCAGTCTTAACCGGGACAGGGGCAATGAGCAGTTCTTC | CASSLNRDRGNEQFF
NA | TRBJ2-7 | TRBV6-1 | NA | TGTGCCAGCAGTGTATCGGGAGCTGCTTCCTACGAGCAGTACTTC | CASSVSGAASYEQYF
TRBD2 | TRBJ2-1 | TRBV27 | NA | TGTGCCAGCAGTCCAATGACTAGCGGGAGGGCAAAGTTCTTC | CASSPMTSGRAKFF
TRBD2 | TRBJ2-1 | TRBV5-1 | NA | TGCGCCAGCAGACTGACTAGCGGGAGGGATTACAGTAAGCAGTTCTTC | CASRLTSGRDYSKQFF
TRBD2 | TRBJ2-3 | TRBV13 | NA | TGTGCCAGCAGCTACCCGAGGCGGGGGGGAAGGACAGATACGCAGTATTTT | CASSYPRRGGRTDTQYF
NA | TRBJ1-1 | TRBV2 | NA | TGTGCCAGCAGTGAAATTCGGACAGCTAAAACTGAAGCTTTCTTT | CASSEIRTAKTEAFF
NA | TRBJ2-3 | TRBV2 | NA | TGTGCCAGCGTCCGGGGAGAACCCACAGATACGCAGTATTTT | CASVRGEPTDTQYF
NA | TRBJ1-1 | TRBV19 | NA | TGTGCCAGTAGTATAACCGGGGTCACTGAAGCTTTCTTT | CASSITGVTEAFF
NA | TRBJ2-2 | TRBV11-3 | NA | TGTGCCAGCAGCAGCGCTACGAACACCGGGGAGCTGTTTTTT | CASSSATNTGELFF
TRBD1 | TRBJ2-2 | TRBV7-9 | once | TGTGCCAGCAGCGGAACAGGGGGCGTGAGCACCGGGGAGCTGTTTTTT | CASSGTGGVSTGELFF
TRBD2 | TRBJ2-7 | TRBV28 | NA | TGTGCCAGCAGTTCACCCCGGACTAGCGGGGGAGACGAGCAGTACTTC | CASSSPRTSGGDEQYF
TRBD1 | TRBJ2-7 | TRBV7-6 | NA | TGTGCCAGCAGCTTAAGACAGGGGGGCACCTACGAGCAGTACTTC | CASSLRQGGTYEQYF
TRBD1 | TRBJ1-1 | TRBV28 | once | TGTGCCAGCCTAGGGGGCTACACTGAAGCTTTCTTT | CASLGGYTEAFF
NA | TRBJ1-5 | TRBV10-3 | once | TGTGCCATCGCGGGGGCAAATCAGCCCCAGCATTTT | CAIAGANQPQHF
NA | TRBJ1-1 | TRBV25-1 | few | TGTGCCAGCAGTGAACTGGCGAACACTGAAGCTTTCTTT | CASSELANTEAFF
NA | TRBJ2-3 | TRBV1 | NA | TGCACCAGCAGCCATCCCCTAGCGGGAGTATTAGATACGCAGTATTTT | CTSSHPLAGVLDTQYF
NA | TRBJ2-3 | TRBV19 | few | TGTGCCAGTAGTTCTCGGCGGGGAAGCACAGATACGCAGTATTTT | CASSSRRGSTDTQYF
TRBD2 | TRBJ2-1 | TRBV7-9 | NA | TGTTCCAGCAGGATAAGTCAAAGCGGGGCCACGGGCAATGAGCAGTTCTTC | CSSRISQSGATGNEQFF
TRBD2 | TRBJ2-5 | TRBV6-6 | NA | TGTGCCAGCAGTTACGGACTAGCGGTTGGAGCCCAGTACTTC | CASSYGLAVGAQYF
NA | TRBJ2-6 | TRBV5-1 | NA | TGCGCCAGCAGCTTAGGACAGTTCTCTGGGGCCAACGTCCTGACTTTC | CASSLGQFSGANVLTF
TRBD1 | TRBJ2-2 | TRBV7-2 | NA | TGTGCCAGCAGCTCCCGGACAGGCAACACCGGGGAGCTGTTTTTT | CASSSRTGNTGELFF
TRBD2 | TRBJ2-1 | TRBV14 | NA | TGTGCCAGCAACGCCGGGGGGGCATGGAATGAGCAGTTCTTC | CASNAGGAWNEQFF
NA | TRBJ2-2 | TRBV10-3 | NA | TGTGCCATCAGTGTAGTTCTGGGGGGACAGACCGGGGAGCTGTTTTTT | CAISVVLGGQTGELFF
TRBD1 | TRBJ1-2 | TRBV5-1 | NA | TGCGCCAGCAGCCTCGGACCACAGGGGAACCCCGGCTACACCTTC | CASSLGPQGNPGYTF
TRBD2 | TRBJ2-1 | TRBV10-3 | NA | TGTGCCATTGGAGGACTAGCGGGAGGTTTGTACAATGAGCAGTTCTTC | CAIGGLAGGLYNEQFF
TRBD1 | TRBJ1-4 | TRBV5-1 | NA | TGCGCCAGCAGCTTGGGGGACAGGGAAGGTGAAAAACTGTTTTTT | CASSLGDREGEKLFF